Listed below are T cell receptor beta chains from one sample, sequenced in a study of blood T cell repertoires in COVID-19. The data were produced by immunoSEQ multiplex PCR, yet TCRdb's version contains in-frame clones alone and is incomplete. The sample comprises 390,000 or so clones, approximately 92% of which are singletons, and approximately 1% rests with the top ten. The sequenced sample consisted of PBMCs or T cells enriched from blood (not recorded which). The origin of the receptors is a man aged 18 to 30 who had recovered from COVID-19. Each CDR3 is given with its conserved first and last residue. The D gene is left open where the match is weak.

d_gene	j_gene	v_gene	CDR3aa
TRBD1	TRBJ2-3	TRBV5-6	CASSWDRDTQYF
.	TRBJ2-5	TRBV29-1	CSVEGASPSTQYF
TRBD1	TRBJ1-1	TRBV29-1	CSVAGQGNMNTEAFF
TRBD2	TRBJ2-3	TRBV19	CASKVGLAGGPTDTQYF
TRBD1	TRBJ1-1	TRBV6-2/TRBV6-3	CASSLAQGAVTEAFF
TRBD1	TRBJ2-7	TRBV6-4	CASSDGDSSYEQYF
.	TRBJ1-6	TRBV27	CASGGASSPLHF
TRBD1	TRBJ2-7	TRBV5-1	CASSLTRGQGDYEQYF
.	TRBJ1-2	TRBV4-1	CASSQPQETVNYGYTF
.	TRBJ1-2	TRBV6-6	CASSKQGDYGYTF
.	TRBJ2-2	TRBV10-3	CAIRDVETGNTGELFF
TRBD2	TRBJ2-2	TRBV3-1/TRBV3-2	CASSPFSGSSRELFF
.	TRBJ2-2	TRBV6-6	CASSYPGVGGELFF